This TCR beta chain came from a study of T-cell reconstitution after alpha-beta-depleted transplantation in children. This clonotype was found a few times. For TCRbeta, the library was prepared with unique molecular identifiers. MiXCR, applied by TCRdb to the PCR reads, yields one record per CDR3 protein. The data hold roughly 300,000 distinct CDR3 sequences, with approximately 9.8% observed a single time. Sequencing was performed on PBMCs from the stem cell graft donor, taken from the stem cell graft. The clonotype originates from a human donor who donated a stem cell graft to a child with SCID.

CDR3 sequence reads: CASTPQDFYGYTF. The CDR3 nucleotides are TGTGCCAGCACTCCCCAGGATTTCTATGGCTACACCTTC. V is TRBV12-3 or TRBV12-4 and J is TRBJ1-2, with D unclear. CDR3 length equals 13 residues. The germline V and J ends were trimmed by 7 bases and 4 bases, with 13 bases remaining between them.